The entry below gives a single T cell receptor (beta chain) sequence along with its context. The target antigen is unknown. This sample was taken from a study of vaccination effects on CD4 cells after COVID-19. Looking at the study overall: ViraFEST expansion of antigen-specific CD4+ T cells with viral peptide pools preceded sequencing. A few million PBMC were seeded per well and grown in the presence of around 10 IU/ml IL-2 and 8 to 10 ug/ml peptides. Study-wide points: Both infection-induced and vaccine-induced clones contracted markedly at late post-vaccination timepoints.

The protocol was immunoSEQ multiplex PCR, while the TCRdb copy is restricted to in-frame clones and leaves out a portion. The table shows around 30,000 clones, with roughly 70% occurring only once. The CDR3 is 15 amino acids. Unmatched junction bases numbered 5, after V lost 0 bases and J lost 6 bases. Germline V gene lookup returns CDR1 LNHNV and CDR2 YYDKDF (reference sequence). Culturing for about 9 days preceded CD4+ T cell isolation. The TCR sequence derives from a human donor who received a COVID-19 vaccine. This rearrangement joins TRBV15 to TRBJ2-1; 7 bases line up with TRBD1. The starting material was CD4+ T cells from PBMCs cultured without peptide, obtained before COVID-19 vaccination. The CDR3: CATSRDKGAGNEQFF. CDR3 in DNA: TGTGCCACCAGCAGAGACAAGGGGGCGGGCAATGAGCAGTTCTTC.